A selection of T cell receptor beta chains follows, all from one sample in a study of control samples from healthy donors and cancer patients. The method was immunoSEQ multiplex PCR; TCRdb's version includes in-frame clones alone and lacks a portion of them. Seen here are roughly 180,000 clones, about nine tenths observed once, and the top ten hold around 2%. Source material: blood. The receptor set was obtained from a woman aged 35 to 49 in good health. Both conserved end residues are part of each CDR3. The order of the fields is V gene, D gene, J gene, CDR3 length, CDR3 DNA, CDR3 protein. A D gene is named only where the DNA matches it firmly.

TRBV2	TRBD1	TRBJ1-4	16	TGTGCCAGCAGTGAGAGGACAGGGGGGGTGGATGAAAAACTGTTTTTT	CASSERTGGVDEKLFF
TRBV5-6	.	TRBJ2-3	14	TGTGCCAGCAGCTTTAGCCTCCGAGTGGATACGCAGTATTTT	CASSFSLRVDTQYF
TRBV25-1	.	TRBJ1-1	13	TGTGCCAGCAGTGGACAGGCGAACACTGAAGCTTTCTTT	CASSGQANTEAFF
TRBV4-1	.	TRBJ1-3	17	TGCGCCAGCAGCGTCCGGACAGCTCTAACTAATGGAAACACCATATATTTT	CASSVRTALTNGNTIYF
TRBV13	.	TRBJ1-2	16	TGTGCCAGCAGCCTCGGCTCGGGCGGGCTCAAGGGTGGCTACACCTTC	CASSLGSGGLKGGYTF
TRBV2	.	TRBJ2-3	14	TGTGCCAGCAGTTACACTAGAAACACAGATACGCAGTATTTT	CASSYTRNTDTQYF
TRBV18	.	TRBJ2-7	14	TGTGCCAGCTCACTGGAGAGACAGGGAGGAGAGCAGTACTTC	CASSLERQGGEQYF
TRBV19	.	TRBJ1-3	15	TGTGCCAGTACTACCCGAATATTGGCTGGAAACACCATATATTTT	CASTTRILAGNTIYF
TRBV5-8	TRBD1	TRBJ1-2	14	TGTGCCAGCAGCCCTTACAGGGGTAACTATGGCTACACCTTC	CASSPYRGNYGYTF
TRBV4-2	TRBD1	TRBJ1-4	19	TGTGCCAGCAGCCAAGATCTCGGCAGGGGGCTGGGTAATAATGAAAAACTGTTTTTT	CASSQDLGRGLGNNEKLFF
TRBV6-2/TRBV6-3	TRBD1	TRBJ2-7	14	TGTGCCAGCAGCCATTGGGACAGCTCCTACGAGCAGTACTTC	CASSHWDSSYEQYF
TRBV4-1	.	TRBJ1-1	14	TGCGCCAGCAGCCACCCCCCGATGGACACTGAAGCTTTCTTT	CASSHPPMDTEAFF
TRBV13	.	TRBJ1-2	13	TGTGCCAGCAGCTTAGGGCGGGGGGACGGCTACACCTTC	CASSLGRGDGYTF
TRBV18	TRBD1	TRBJ1-1	16	TGTGCCAGCTCACCCGCGGGACAGGGAGGGGGACCTGAAGCTTTCTTT	CASSPAGQGGGPEAFF
TRBV6-5	TRBD1	TRBJ1-2	13	TGTGCCAGCAGAAAGACAGGGGTCGGCGGCTACACCTTC	CASRKTGVGGYTF
TRBV29-1	.	TRBJ1-1	13	TGCAGCGTTGGGGGCCAAATGAACACTGAAGCTTTCTTT	CSVGGQMNTEAFF
TRBV6-5	TRBD1	TRBJ2-5	14	TGTGCCAGCAGTAAGGGGACAGGGTTGGAGACCCAGTACTTC	CASSKGTGLETQYF
TRBV5-8	.	TRBJ1-5	14	TGTGCCAGCAGCTTCGCAGATTTCAATCAGCCCCAGCATTTT	CASSFADFNQPQHF
TRBV3-1/TRBV3-2	.	TRBJ1-3	14	TGTGCCAGCAGCCAAGGTGGGGTAGGAAACACCATATATTTT	CASSQGGVGNTIYF